The entry below describes one T cell receptor beta chain. What it binds is unknown. This record comes from a study of a mutant IDH1 vaccine in newly diagnosed glioma. Study information: Most patients had received both radiotherapy and temozolomide, the prior options being radiotherapy, temozolomide, or both.

Sequencing used immunoSEQ multiplex PCR; TCRdb keeps in-frame clones, though not all of them. This sample has about 85,000 clones, with 85% to 90% found just once. Documented time point: week 47, end of study. Each vaccine dose was 300 ug of mutant IDH1 20-mer peptide, with topical imiquimod. Donors harbored newly found WHO grade 3 or 4 IDH1-mutant, ATRX-lost astrocytomas. The CDR3 totals 12 residues. Trimming took off 5 bases at V and 4 bases at J, with 8 bases between the two ends. Germline assignment: CDR1 MNHNY and CDR2 SVGAGI (reference sequence). Points from the study as a whole: Changes in the top peripheral T cell clonotypes seemingly had no bearing on pseudoprogression.

The clonotype comes from a woman in her forties or fifties with glioma. The source material was PBMCs, sampled from a glioma patient whose treatment included an IDH1 peptide vaccine. J is TRBJ2-5 and V is TRBV6-6, with a possible D match to TRBD2 (5 bases). The CDR3 sequence: CASSTRGETQYF. The CDR3, as DNA: TGTGCCAGCAGTACCCGGGGAGAGACCCAGTACTTC.